This is a list of T cell receptor beta chains from one sample in a study of kidney transplant recipient with SARS-CoV-2 infection. TCRdb re-called the reads through MiXCR, storing one row per CDR3 protein. The sample lists fewer than 250,000 distinct CDR3 sequences; 29% were seen once. The input for sequencing was a blood sample, taken at baseline and between days 110 and 120 from a kidney transplant recipient. The receptor set was obtained from a young adult male patient who had COVID-19 and was a kidney transplant recipient. Some T cells may have come from the graft donor. Each CDR3 is given with its conserved first and last residue. A D gene is named only where the DNA matches it firmly. Only some rows state a clone size, as once, few, many or a class for expanded clones.

>-|TRBJ2-2|many|TRBV21-1
TGTGCCAGCTATAACACCGGGGAGCTGTTTTTT
CASYNTGELFF
>-|TRBJ2-1|many|TRBV7-9
TGTGCCAGCAGCTTAATGACCCTCGCCGAGCAGTTCTTC
CASSLMTLAEQFF
>-|TRBJ2-1|few|TRBV7-3
TGTGCCAGCAGCCCCCACGGGGCTGATGAGCAGTTCTTC
CASSPHGADEQFF
>TRBD2|TRBJ2-7|many|TRBV20-1
TGCAGTGCTACTGGCCTGGGGGGACTAGCGGGAGGCAGGAACGAGCAGTACTTC
CSATGLGGLAGGRNEQYF
>TRBD1|TRBJ1-5|many|TRBV12-3/TRBV12-4
TGTGCCAGCAGTTTAGAGGCCGACAGGGCGAGGAATCAGCCCCAGCATTTT
CASSLEADRARNQPQHF
>-|TRBJ1-2|many|TRBV5-3
TGTGCCAGAAGCTTTGGAGTGGTGAGAAAGACCTATGGCTACACCTTC
CARSFGVVRKTYGYTF
>-|TRBJ2-3|-|TRBV2
TGTGCCAACCGTCAGGAGGCGGGGGCCACAGATACGCAGTATTTT
CANRQEAGATDTQYF
>-|TRBJ2-1|few|TRBV9
TGTGCCAGCAGCGTAGGTACTAGAACGGGCGATGAGCAGTTCTTC
CASSVGTRTGDEQFF
>TRBD2|TRBJ2-5|-|TRBV14
TGTGCCAGCAGCCCCAGCGGGAGTGGGCTCACCCAGTACTTC
CASSPSGSGLTQYF
>TRBD2|TRBJ2-1|-|TRBV19
TGTGCCAGTAGTACAACACTAGCGGGAGGCTCCTACAATGAGCAGTTCTTC
CASSTTLAGGSYNEQFF
>-|TRBJ2-7|many|TRBV4-2
TGTGCCAGCAGCTCCTCGTGGACTGACTCCTACGAGCAGTACTTC
CASSSSWTDSYEQYF
>-|TRBJ1-2|many|TRBV6-5
TGTGCCAGCAGTGTAAGTGAGGAATGTAGAAAGACCTATGGCTACACCTTC
CASSVSEECRKTYGYTF
>-|TRBJ1-2|many|TRBV7-1
TGTGCCAGCAGCTCGATCCGTCACGAGGGAAAGACCTATGGCTACACCTTC
CASSSIRHEGKTYGYTF
>-|TRBJ2-2|many|TRBV3-1
TGTGCCAGCAGCAGTTTGAATCCCATTTCAGGCTTGACCGGGGAGCTGTTTTTT
CASSSLNPISGLTGELFF
>-|TRBJ1-2|-|TRBV12-3/TRBV12-4
TGTGCCAGCAGTCCGGTCATCAGCTTCCGAAAGACCTATGGCTACACCTTC
CASSPVISFRKTYGYTF
>-|TRBJ1-2|many|TRBV6-5
TGTGCCAGCAGTTACGGGCCATCCGGTGGCTACACCTTC
CASSYGPSGGYTF
>-|TRBJ2-1|many|TRBV7-3
TGTGCCAGCAGCTTAAGGAGGGGGGGACGGGATGAGCAGTTCTTC
CASSLRRGGRDEQFF
>-|TRBJ2-7|many|TRBV21-1
TGTGCCAGCAGCAATTCACGGGACGAGCAGTACTTC
CASSNSRDEQYF
>-|TRBJ1-6|many|TRBV5-1
TGCGCCAGCAGCCACCGGACAGCCAATTCACCCCTCCACTTT
CASSHRTANSPLHF
>-|TRBJ2-5|few|TRBV7-9
TGTGCCAGCAGCTTTGCCAGCCAAGAGACCCAGTACTTC
CASSFASQETQYF
>TRBD1|TRBJ1-4|many|TRBV4-2
TGTGCCAGCAGCCAGGACAGGGGCTCTAATGAAAAACTGTTTTTT
CASSQDRGSNEKLFF
>TRBD1|TRBJ2-2|many|TRBV11-3
TGTGCCAGCAGCTCAGGGGGTACAAACACCGGGGAGCTGTTTTTT
CASSSGGTNTGELFF
>-|TRBJ2-1|many|TRBV15
TGTGCCACCAGCGCCTTCTACAATGAGCAGTTCTTC
CATSAFYNEQFF
>TRBD1|TRBJ2-1|-|TRBV20-1
TGCAGTACCAGGGGGTCCCTTGATGAGCAGTTCTTC
CSTRGSLDEQFF